This T cell receptor beta chain was captured by sequencing in a study of identical twins. General study results and limits: Within cord blood, abundant beta clonotypes carried fewer insertions, but memory repertoires showed no such trend. Excess low generation probability was seen in twin-shared out-of-frame alpha sequences.

Germline values: CDR1 GTSNPN, CDR2 SVGIG (reference sequence). The ends lost 0 bases at V and 3 bases at J; junction bases unmatched: 5. CDR3 length equals 16 residues. The sample holds a few counts of this clonotype. What it recognizes is unknown. TCRdb reprocessed the 5' RACE reads via MiXCR and lists one record per CDR3 protein. This table has a few hundred thousand distinct CDR3 sequences, about 8.5% appearing once. This sample was also put to use in a study of yellow fever vaccine responses in identical twins.

The TCR was taken from a woman in her late teens or twenties in good health. V is TRBV30 and J is TRBJ2-5; the match to TRBD2 covers 12 bases. Source material: CD8+ T cells sorted from blood. The CDR3 DNA is TGTGCCTGGAGTGTAGGGACTAGCGGGTGGGAAGAGACCCAGTACTTC. Translation: CAWSVGTSGWEETQYF.